The TCR beta chain under discussion was sequenced for a study of a mutant IDH1 vaccine in newly diagnosed glioma. Turning to the study itself: Treated patients showed a male proportion of 62.5%, a female proportion of 37.5%, and a mean age of around 40 years.

Study-level results: Variations in leading peripheral T cell clonotypes appeared to have no connection with pseudoprogression.

To note about this clone: Its antigen is unidentified.

Time point meaning: week 23, last vaccination. The vaccine gave 300 ug of a 20-mer mutant IDH1 peptide subcutaneously per dose. Each tumor in the donors was a new WHO grade 3 or 4 astrocytoma, IDH1-mutant and ATRX-lost. Repertoires were generated with immunoSEQ multiplex PCR, while TCRdb's copy carries only in-frame clones and drops some. The sample lists approximately 57,000 clones, around 80% occurring once. The germline V and J ends were trimmed by 0 bases and 4 bases, with 10 bases remaining between them. The CDR3 runs 14 residues. The germline V gene has CDR1 SGHRS and CDR2 YFSETQ. Sequencing used PBMCs, obtained from a glioma patient whose treatment included an IDH1 peptide vaccine. This receptor was taken from a woman aged 40 to 49 with glioma. Some clones in this sample may be carry-over from other donors' samples. The chain carries TRBV5-1 and TRBJ1-1; D is undetermined. In DNA, the CDR3 is TGCGCCAGCAGCTTGGACCCTCAAGGCACTGAAGCTTTCTTT. Translation: CASSLDPQGTEAFF.